This TCR beta chain was captured in a study of T cell repertoires in cytomegalovirus infection. This clonotype was counted many times. TCRdb re-analysed the reads in MiXCR, keeping a single row per CDR3 protein. The data show fewer than 200,000 distinct CDR3 sequences, about 15% seen once. Sample: PBMCs. The TCR sequence derives from a human donor in good health (CMV status not recorded). Some clones in this sample may be carry-over from other donors' samples.

CDR3 residues: CASSLWGLAYNEQFF. As DNA, the CDR3 is TGTGCCAGCAGTTTATGGGGACTAGCCTACAATGAGCAGTTCTTC. This rearrangement joins TRBV28 to TRBJ2-1; 8 bases are shared with TRBD2. Per germline, CDR1 MDHEN and CDR2 SYDVKM. J lost 2 bases, V lost 0 bases, and 0 bases had no gene match. The CDR3 contains 15 residues.